Given below is one TCR beta chain in context. Its cognate antigen is unknown. This record comes from a study of blood T cells in healthy people across ages. General study points: Getting older went along with TCR beta diversity per million T cells dropping roughly linearly. Comparison with aged donors showed that long-lived donors had more naive CD4+ cells and higher diversity.

The donors, all healthy, were Caucasians living in Russia, aged roughly 6 to 100. Germline V gene sequence: CDR1 SGHTA, CDR2 FQGNSA. This CDR3 has 16 residues. A second roughly 6 to 11 cycle PCR used barcoded and J-beta primers. Sequencing recovered at least 2.5 million CDR3-containing paired-end reads from each sample. TCRdb called the 5' RACE reads again in MiXCR, with one record for every CDR3 protein. The sample records more than 750,000 distinct CDR3 sequences, about 27% being singletons. The data were also submitted as part of a second study, on T cells of mothers and their children.

Sequencing was performed on blood. The gene calls are TRBV7-2 and TRBJ2-1; 10 bases line up with TRBD2. The last part of the DNA fits TRBJ2-7 better; the J call may be wrong. This TCR was sampled from a woman aged 40-49 years in good health. CDR3 DNA sequence: TGTGCCAGCAGCTCCGCCGGGACTAGCGTTTCCAATGAGCAGTACTTC. This translates into CASSSAGTSVSNEQYF.